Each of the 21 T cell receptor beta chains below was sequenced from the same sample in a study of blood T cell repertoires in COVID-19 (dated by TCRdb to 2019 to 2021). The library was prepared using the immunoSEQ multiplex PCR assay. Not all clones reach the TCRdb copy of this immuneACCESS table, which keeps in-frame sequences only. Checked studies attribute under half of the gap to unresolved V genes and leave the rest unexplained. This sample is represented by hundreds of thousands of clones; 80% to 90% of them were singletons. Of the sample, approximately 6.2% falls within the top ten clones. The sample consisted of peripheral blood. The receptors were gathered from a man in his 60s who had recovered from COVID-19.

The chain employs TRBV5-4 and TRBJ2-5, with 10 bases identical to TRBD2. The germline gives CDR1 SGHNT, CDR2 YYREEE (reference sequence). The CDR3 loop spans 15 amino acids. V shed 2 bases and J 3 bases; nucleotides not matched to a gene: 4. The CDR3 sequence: CASSFRLAGEETQYF. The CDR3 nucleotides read TGTGCCAGCAGCTTTAGACTAGCGGGTGAAGAGACCCAGTACTTC.

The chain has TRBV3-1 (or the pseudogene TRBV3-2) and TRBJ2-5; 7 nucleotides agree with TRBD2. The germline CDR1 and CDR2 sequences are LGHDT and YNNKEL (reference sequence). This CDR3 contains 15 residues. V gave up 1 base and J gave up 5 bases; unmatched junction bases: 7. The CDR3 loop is CASSQVTGGWETQYF. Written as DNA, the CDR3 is TGTGCCAGCAGCCAAGTAACGGGGGGTTGGGAGACCCAGTACTTC.

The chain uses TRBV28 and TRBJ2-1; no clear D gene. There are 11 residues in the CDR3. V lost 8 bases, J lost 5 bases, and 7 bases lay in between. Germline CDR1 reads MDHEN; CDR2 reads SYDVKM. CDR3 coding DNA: TGTGCCAGCCTGACAAACAATGAGCAGTTCTTC. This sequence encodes CASLTNNEQFF.

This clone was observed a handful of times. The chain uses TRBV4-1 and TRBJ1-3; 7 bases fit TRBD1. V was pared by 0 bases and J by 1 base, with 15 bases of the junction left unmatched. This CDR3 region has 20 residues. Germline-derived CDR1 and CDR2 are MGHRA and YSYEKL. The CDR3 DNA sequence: TGCGCCAGCAGCCAAGATCTGGGCAGGGGGATTAGTAGTTCTGGAAACACCATATATTTT. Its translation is CASSQDLGRGISSSGNTIYF.

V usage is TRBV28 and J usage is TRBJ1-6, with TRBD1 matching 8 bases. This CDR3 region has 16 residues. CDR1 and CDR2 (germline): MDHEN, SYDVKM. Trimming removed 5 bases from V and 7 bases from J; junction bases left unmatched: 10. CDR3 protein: CASSRTGRSGNSPLHF. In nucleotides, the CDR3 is TGTGCCAGCAGTCGGACAGGGAGGTCGGGAAATTCACCCCTCCACTTT.

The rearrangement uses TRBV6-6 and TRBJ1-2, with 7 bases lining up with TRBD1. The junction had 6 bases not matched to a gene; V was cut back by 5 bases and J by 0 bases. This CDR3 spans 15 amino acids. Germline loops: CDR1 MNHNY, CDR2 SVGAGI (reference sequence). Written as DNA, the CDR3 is TGTGCCAGCAGTCAACTCCAGGGGGCTAACTATGGCTACACCTTC. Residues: CASSQLQGANYGYTF.

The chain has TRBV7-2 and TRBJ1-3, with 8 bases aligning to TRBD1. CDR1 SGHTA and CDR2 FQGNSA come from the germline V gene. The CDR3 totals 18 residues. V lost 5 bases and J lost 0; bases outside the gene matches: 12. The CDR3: CASSLGTGGPSSGNTIYF. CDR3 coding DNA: TGTGCCAGCAGCCTGGGGACAGGCGGGCCTTCCTCTGGAAACACCATATATTTT.

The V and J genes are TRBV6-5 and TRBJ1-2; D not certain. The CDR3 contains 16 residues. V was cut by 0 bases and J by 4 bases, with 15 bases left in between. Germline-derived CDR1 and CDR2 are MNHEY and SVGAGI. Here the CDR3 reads CASSYSSRQTTYGYTF. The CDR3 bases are TGTGCCAGCAGTTACTCGAGTCGTCAGACAACCTATGGCTACACCTTC.

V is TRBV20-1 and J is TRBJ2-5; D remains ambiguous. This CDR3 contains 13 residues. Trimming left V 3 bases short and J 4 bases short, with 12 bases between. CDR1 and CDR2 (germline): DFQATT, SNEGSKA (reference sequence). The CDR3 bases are TGCAGTGCTAGTAACCCACCCGGAGAGACCCAGTACTTC. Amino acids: CSASNPPGETQYF.

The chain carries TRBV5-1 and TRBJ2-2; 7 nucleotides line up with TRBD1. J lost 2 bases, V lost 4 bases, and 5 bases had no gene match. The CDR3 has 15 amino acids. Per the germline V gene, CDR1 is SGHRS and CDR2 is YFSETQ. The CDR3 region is CASSTRTGNTGELFF. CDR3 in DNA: TGCGCCAGCAGCACTAGGACAGGAAACACCGGGGAGCTGTTTTTT.

This CDR3 reads CASSYTVNTEAFF. Written as DNA, the CDR3 is TGTGCCAGCAGTTACACAGTTAACACTGAAGCTTTCTTT. The chain employs TRBV12-3 or TRBV12-4 and TRBJ1-1; D remains unclear. V lost 4 bases and J 2 bases, leaving 8 bases between the germline ends. This CDR3 is built from 13 residues.

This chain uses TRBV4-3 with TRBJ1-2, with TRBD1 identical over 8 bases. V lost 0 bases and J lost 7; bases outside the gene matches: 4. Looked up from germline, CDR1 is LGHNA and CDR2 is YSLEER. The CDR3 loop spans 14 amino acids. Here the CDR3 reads CASSQENRGGGYTF. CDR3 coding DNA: TGCGCCAGCAGCCAAGAGAACAGGGGGGGTGGCTACACCTTC.

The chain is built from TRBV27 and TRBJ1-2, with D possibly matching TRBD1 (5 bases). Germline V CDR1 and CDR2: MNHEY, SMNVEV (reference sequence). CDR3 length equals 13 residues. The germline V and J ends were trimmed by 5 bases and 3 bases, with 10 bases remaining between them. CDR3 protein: CASSQGADYGYTF. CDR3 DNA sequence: TGTGCCAGCAGTCAAGGGGCAGACTATGGCTACACCTTC.

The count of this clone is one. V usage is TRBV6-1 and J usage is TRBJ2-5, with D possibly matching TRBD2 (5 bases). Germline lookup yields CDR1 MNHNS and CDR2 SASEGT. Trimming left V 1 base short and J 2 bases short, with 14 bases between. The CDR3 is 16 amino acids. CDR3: CASSEGALRTQETQYF. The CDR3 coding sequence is TGTGCCAGCAGTGAAGGGGCACTCCGGACTCAAGAGACCCAGTACTTC.

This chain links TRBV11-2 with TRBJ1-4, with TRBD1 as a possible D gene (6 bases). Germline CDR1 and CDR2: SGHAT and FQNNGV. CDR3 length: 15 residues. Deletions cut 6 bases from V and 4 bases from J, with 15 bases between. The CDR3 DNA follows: TGTGCCAGCAGTCCAGGGGATGGCGGTAATGAAAAACTGTTTTTT. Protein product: CASSPGDGGNEKLFF.

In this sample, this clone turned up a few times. CDR3 loop: CASRQGGTEAFF. The CDR3 nucleotides are TGTGCCAGCAGGCAGGGGGGCACTGAAGCTTTCTTT. This sequence joins TRBV12-3 or TRBV12-4 and TRBJ1-1, with 7 nucleotides matching TRBD1. The CDR3 covers 12 residues. V lost 6 bases to trimming and J lost 4 bases; unmatched junction nucleotides: 2.

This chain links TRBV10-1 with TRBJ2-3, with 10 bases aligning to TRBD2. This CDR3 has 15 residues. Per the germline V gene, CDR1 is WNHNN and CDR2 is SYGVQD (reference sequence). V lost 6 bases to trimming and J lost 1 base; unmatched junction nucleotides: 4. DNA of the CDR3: TGCGCCAGCAGCCTAACTAGCGGGGGCACAGATACGCAGTATTTT. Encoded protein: CASSLTSGGTDTQYF.

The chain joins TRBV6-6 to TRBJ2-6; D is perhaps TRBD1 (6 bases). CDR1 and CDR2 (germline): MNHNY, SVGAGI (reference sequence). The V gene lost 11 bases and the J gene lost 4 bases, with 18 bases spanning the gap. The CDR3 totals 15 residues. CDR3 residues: CAGRVGGSGANVLTF. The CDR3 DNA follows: TGTGCCGGTCGGGTAGGGGGATCCGGGGCCAACGTCCTGACTTTC.

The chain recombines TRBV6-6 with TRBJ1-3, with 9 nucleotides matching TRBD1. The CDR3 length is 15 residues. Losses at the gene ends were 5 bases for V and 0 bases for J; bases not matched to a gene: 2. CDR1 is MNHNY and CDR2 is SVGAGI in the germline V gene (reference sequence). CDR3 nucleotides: TGTGCCAGCAGTGTGACAGGGGGCTCTGGAAACACCATATATTTT. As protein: CASSVTGGSGNTIYF.

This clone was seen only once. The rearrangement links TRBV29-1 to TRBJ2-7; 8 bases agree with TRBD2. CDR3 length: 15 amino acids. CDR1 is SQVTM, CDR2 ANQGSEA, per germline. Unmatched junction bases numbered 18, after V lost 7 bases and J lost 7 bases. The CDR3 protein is CSAGAGGPAGREQYF. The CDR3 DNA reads TGCAGCGCCGGGGCGGGGGGCCCGGCGGGGAGGGAGCAGTACTTC.

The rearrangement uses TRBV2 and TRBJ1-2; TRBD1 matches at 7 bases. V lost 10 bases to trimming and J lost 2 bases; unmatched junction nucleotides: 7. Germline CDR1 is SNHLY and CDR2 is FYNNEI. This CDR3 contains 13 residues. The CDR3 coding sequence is TGTGCCACCAAGACAGGGATCAACTATGGCTACACCTTC. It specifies CATKTGINYGYTF.